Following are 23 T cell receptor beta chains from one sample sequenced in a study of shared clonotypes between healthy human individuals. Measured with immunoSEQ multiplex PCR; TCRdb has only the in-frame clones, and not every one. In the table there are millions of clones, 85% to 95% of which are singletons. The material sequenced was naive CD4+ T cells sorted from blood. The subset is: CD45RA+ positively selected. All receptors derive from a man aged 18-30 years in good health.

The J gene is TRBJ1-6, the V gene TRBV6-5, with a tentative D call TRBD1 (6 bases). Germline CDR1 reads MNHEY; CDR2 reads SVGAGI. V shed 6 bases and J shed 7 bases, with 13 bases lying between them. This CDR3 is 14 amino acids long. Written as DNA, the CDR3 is TGTGCCAGCAGGTATACAGGGAGCAATTCACCCCTCCACTTT. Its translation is CASRYTGSNSPLHF.

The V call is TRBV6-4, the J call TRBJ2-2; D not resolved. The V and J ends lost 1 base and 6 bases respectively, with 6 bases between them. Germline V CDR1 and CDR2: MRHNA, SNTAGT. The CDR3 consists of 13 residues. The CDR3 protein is CASSDFVAGELFF. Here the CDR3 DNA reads TGTGCCAGCAGTGACTTTGTCGCCGGGGAGCTGTTTTTT.

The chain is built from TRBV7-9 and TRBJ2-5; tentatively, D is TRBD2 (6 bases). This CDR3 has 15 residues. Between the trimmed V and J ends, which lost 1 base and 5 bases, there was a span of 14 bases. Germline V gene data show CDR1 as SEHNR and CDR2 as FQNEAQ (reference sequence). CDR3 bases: TGTGCCAGCAGCTTAGGCGGGGTTCCGGGGGAGACCCAGTACTTC. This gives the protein CASSLGGVPGETQYF.

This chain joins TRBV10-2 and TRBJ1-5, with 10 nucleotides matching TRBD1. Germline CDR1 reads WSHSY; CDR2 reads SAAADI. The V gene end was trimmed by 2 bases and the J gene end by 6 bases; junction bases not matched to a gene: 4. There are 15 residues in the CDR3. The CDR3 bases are TGCGCCAGCAGTGAGATGGGACAGGGGTCTCAGCCCCAGCATTTT. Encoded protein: CASSEMGQGSQPQHF.

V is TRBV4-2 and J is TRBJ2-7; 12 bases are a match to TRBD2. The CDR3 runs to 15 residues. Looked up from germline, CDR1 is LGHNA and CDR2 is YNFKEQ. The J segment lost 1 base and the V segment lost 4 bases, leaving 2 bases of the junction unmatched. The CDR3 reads CASSPTSGGSYEQYF. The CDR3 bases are TGTGCCAGCAGCCCTACTAGCGGGGGGTCCTACGAGCAGTACTTC.

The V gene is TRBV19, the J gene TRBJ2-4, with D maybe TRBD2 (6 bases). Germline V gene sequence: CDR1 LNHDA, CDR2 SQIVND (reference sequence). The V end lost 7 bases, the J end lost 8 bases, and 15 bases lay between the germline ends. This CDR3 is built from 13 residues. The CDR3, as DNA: TGTGCCAGTACGGGAGCCGGCGGAGACATTCAGTACTTC. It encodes CASTGAGGDIQYF. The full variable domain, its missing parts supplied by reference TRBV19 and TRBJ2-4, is DGGITQSPKYLFRKEGQNVTLSCEQNLNHDAMYWYRQDPGQGLRLIYYSQIVNDFQKGDIAEGYSVSREKKESFPLTVTSAQKNPTAFYLCASTGAGGDIQYFGAGTRLSVL.

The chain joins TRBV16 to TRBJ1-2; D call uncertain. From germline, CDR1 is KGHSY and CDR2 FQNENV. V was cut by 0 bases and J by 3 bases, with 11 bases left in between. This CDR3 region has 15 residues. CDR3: CASSQSGNSYYGYTF. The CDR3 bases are TGTGCCAGCAGCCAATCAGGAAACAGCTACTATGGCTACACCTTC.

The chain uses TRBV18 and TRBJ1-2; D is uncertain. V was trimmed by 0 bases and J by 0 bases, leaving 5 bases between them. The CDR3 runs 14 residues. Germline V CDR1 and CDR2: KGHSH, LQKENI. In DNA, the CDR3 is TGTGCCAGCTCACCACCGAGTACTAACTATGGCTACACCTTC. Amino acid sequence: CASSPPSTNYGYTF.

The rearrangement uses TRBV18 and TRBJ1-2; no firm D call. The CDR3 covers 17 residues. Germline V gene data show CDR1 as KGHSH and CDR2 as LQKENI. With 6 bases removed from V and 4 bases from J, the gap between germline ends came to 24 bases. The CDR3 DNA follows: TGTGCCAGCTCCCGGCGGGGTTTGCGGCGCCTTTTCTATGGCTACACCTTC. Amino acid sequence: CASSRRGLRRLFYGYTF. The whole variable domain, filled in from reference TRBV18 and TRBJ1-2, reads NAGVMQNPRHLVRRRGQEARLRCSPMKGHSHVYWYRQLPEEGLKFMVYLQKENIIDESGMPKERFSAEFPKEGPSILRIQQVVRGDSAAYFCASSRRGLRRLFYGYTFGSGTRLTVV.

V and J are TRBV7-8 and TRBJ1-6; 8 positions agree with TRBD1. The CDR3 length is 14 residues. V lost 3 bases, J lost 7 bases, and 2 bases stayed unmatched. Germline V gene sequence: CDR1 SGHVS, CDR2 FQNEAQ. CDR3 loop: CASSFGQGNSPLHF. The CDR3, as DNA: TGTGCCAGCAGCTTCGGACAGGGAAATTCACCCCTCCACTTT.

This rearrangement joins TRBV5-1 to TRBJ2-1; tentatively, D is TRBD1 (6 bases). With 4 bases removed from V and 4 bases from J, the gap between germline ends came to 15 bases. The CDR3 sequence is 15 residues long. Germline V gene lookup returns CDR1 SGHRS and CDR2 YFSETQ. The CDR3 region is CASSPHRELYNEQFF. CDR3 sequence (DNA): TGCGCCAGCAGCCCCCACAGGGAGCTTTACAATGAGCAGTTCTTC.

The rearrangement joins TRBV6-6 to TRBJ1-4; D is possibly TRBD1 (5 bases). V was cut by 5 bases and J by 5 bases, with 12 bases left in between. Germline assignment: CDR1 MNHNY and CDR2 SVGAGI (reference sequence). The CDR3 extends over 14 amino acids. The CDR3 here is CASSSGRANEKLFF. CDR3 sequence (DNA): TGTGCCAGCAGTAGTGGCAGGGCGAATGAAAAACTGTTTTTT.

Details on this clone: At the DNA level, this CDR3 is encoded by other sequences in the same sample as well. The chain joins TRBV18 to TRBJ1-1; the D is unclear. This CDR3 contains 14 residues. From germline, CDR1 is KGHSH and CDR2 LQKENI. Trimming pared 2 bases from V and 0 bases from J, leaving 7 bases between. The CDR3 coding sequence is TGTGCCAGCTCACCAAACAGTATGAACACTGAAGCTTTCTTT. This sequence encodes CASSPNSMNTEAFF.

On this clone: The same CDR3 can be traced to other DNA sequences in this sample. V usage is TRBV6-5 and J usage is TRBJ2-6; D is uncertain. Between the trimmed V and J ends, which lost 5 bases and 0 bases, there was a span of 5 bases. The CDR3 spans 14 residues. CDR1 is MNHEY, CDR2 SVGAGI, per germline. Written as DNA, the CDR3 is TGTGCCAGCAGTGGCAGCTCTGGGGCCAACGTCCTGACTTTC. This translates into CASSGSSGANVLTF.

The CDR3 region is CASSLGTSRQPQHF. The CDR3 DNA reads as TGTGCCAGCAGCTTAGGGACCTCCCGTCAGCCCCAGCATTTT. J is TRBJ1-5 and V is TRBV7-2; D remains ambiguous. The CDR3 length is 14 residues. Germline assignment: CDR1 SGHTA and CDR2 FQGNSA. V was pared by 1 base and J by 6 bases, with 10 bases between.

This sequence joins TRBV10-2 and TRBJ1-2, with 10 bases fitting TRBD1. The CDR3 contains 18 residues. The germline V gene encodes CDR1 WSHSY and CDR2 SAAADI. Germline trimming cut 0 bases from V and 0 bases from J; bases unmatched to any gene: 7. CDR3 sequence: CASSESGQGTRANYGYTF. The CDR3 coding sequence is TGCGCCAGCAGTGAGTCGGGACAGGGGACCAGAGCTAACTATGGCTACACCTTC.

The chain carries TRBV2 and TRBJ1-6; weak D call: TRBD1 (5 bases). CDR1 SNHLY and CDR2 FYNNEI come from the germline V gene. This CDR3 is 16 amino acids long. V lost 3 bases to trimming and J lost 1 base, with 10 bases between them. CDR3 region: CASSEGVGSYNSPLHF. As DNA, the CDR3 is TGTGCCAGCAGTGAGGGGGTGGGTTCCTATAATTCACCCCTCCACTTT.

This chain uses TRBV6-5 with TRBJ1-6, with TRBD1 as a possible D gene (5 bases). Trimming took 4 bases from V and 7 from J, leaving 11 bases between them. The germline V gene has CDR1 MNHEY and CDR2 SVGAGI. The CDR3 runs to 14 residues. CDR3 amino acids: CASSSPGRNSPLHF. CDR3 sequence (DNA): TGTGCCAGCAGTTCGCCAGGGAGAAATTCACCCCTCCACTTT.

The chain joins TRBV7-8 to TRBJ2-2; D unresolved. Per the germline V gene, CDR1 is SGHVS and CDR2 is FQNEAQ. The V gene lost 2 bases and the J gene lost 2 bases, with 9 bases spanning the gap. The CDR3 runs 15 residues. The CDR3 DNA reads TGTGCCAGCAGCTTAAGGGAATCTAACACCGGGGAGCTGTTTTTT. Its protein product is CASSLRESNTGELFF.

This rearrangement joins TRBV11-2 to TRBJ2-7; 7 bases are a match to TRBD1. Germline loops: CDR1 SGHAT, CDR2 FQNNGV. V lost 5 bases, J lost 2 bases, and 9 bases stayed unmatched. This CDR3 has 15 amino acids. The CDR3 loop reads CASSPTRTGTYEQYF. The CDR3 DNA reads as TGTGCCAGCAGCCCTACCAGGACAGGCACCTACGAGCAGTACTTC.

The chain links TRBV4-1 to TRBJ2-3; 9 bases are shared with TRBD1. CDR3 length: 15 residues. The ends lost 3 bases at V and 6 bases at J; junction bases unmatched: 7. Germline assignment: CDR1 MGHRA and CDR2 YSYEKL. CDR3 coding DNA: TGCGCCAGCAGCCAGAACGTTGGACAGGGGGATACGCAGTATTTT. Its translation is CASSQNVGQGDTQYF.

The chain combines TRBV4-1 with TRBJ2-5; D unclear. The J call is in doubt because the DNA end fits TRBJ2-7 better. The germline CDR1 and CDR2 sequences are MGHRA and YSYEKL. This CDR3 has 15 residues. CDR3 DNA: TGCGCCAGCAGCCAAGGCGTAGCAGGACGCTACGAGCAGTACTTC. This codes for CASSQGVAGRYEQYF.

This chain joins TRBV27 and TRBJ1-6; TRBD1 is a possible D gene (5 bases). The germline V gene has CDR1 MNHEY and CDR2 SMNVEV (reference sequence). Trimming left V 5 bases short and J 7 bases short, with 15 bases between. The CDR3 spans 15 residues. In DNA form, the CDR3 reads TGTGCCAGCAGTGGGGCGGGGGGACCCAATTCACCCCTCCACTTT. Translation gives CASSGAGGPNSPLHF.